This T cell receptor (beta chain) was sequenced during a study of OX40 agonist ivuxolimab in advanced cancers. For context, the study as a whole: The costimulatory receptor OX40 (CD134) was targeted by ivuxolimab, a fully human IgG2 agonistic monoclonal antibody. Intravenous ivuxolimab was administered to patients every 2 weeks at six dose levels: 0.01, 0.1, 0.3, 1.5, 3 and 10 mg/kg. Among the approximately 50 dose-escalation patients, about 19 had hepatocellular carcinoma, 15 or so melanoma, 9 renal cell carcinoma and 9 head and neck cancer. The dose-escalation cohort was 82.7% male with a mean age of about 54 years, ranging from roughly 23 to 90. Prior anti-PD-1, anti-PD-L1 or anti-CTLA-4 therapy was permitted, and checkpoint inhibitors had been received by approximately 39% of dose-escalation patients. Partial responses were achieved by three dose-escalation patients, of whom one had hepatocellular carcinoma and two had cutaneous melanoma. The purpose of peripheral TCRbeta sequencing was to test whether ivuxolimab changed TCR sequence diversity and led to clonal T-cell expansion. The monotherapy dose-escalation portion (N ≈ 52 patients) of the phase I ivuxolimab trial is reported in the paper. Broader findings and caveats from the paper: At doses of 0.1 to 3.0 mg/kg, clonal expansion of both CD4+ and CD8+ blood T cells was observed from baseline to week 6. After ivuxolimab, CD8+ T cells had more expanded clones than CD4+ T cells on average. Low levels of normalized T-cell clonal expansion were also seen in some patients who did not respond. In partial responders in the 0.1-3.0 mg/kg groups, normalized peripheral clonal expansion was found to be among the lowest, especially among CD8+ T cells. Antigen specificity was not determined for the clonally expanded peripheral T cells.

The trial excluded patients who had a history of autoimmune disease or were on systemic immunosuppression. Peripheral blood for TCR sequencing was collected from all dose cohorts at baseline, on cycle 4 day 1, and on cycle 7 day 1. The samples were taken from a phase I, first-in-human, multicenter, open-label dose-escalation trial of ivuxolimab. Adults with locally advanced or metastatic melanoma, renal cell carcinoma, hepatocellular carcinoma or head and neck squamous cell carcinoma were enrolled in the trial. Before TCR sequencing, CD4+ and CD8+ T cells were separately sorted from peripheral blood. To sequence the TCRbeta CDR3 region, genomic DNA was isolated from the sorted cells. The immunoSEQ Assay was used to sequence the TCRbeta CDR3 regions. Drawn from immuneACCESS, this table holds only the in-frame rearrangements with V and J called that TCRdb kept. Clones are partly lost; checked studies trace under half to an unresolved V gene and leave the rest unexplained. The sample has around 50,000 clones on record, over 80% of them singletons. Clones ranked in the top ten supply 3.1% of the sample.

Comment on this clone: Its cognate antigen has yet to be identified. No base quality values were provided; no much bigger clone lies one nucleotide off.

The sequence derives from an adult with an advanced solid tumor such as melanoma, head and neck, liver or kidney cancer. Source: CD4+ or CD8+ T cells sorted from blood, taken in a trial of the OX40 agonist ivuxolimab.

The nucleotide sequence is TGTGCCAGCAAGGGGAGACAGGACGCTAGCAATCAGCCCCAGCATTTT. The resulting protein is CASKGRQDASNQPQHF. Rearrangement joined TRBV6-4 to TRBJ1-5, with TRBD1 as a weak D call on 6 bases. The cysteine opens and the phenylalanine closes a CDR3 of 16 amino acids. Only the CDR3 part of the read is kept: 48 bases, read in frame from the first base. V is cut by 7 bases and J by 0 bases, and the space between the germline ends is 16 bases. Via the germline V gene, CDR1 is MRHNA and CDR2 SNTAGT.